This entry lists 8 T cell receptor beta chains sequenced from one sample in a study of cytomegalovirus exposure and HLA in healthy donors. The PCR had 60 Vbeta and 13 Jbeta primers. The protocol was immunoSEQ multiplex PCR, while the TCRdb copy is restricted to in-frame clones and leaves out a portion. This repertoire shows 150,000 to 200,000 clones, just over 75% found once; its top ten account for 2% to 2.5%. The sample was PBMCs. These receptors came from a woman in her twenties or thirties in good health and CMV-seropositive.

The chain joins TRBV29-1 to TRBJ1-2; TRBD1 might be the D (6 bases). Germline CDR1 and CDR2: SQVTM and ANQGSEA. CDR3 length equals 13 residues. Trimming shortened V by 6 bases and J by 4 bases, and 15 bases separated the two germline ends. This CDR3 reads CSVDGGAGYGYTF. CDR3 nucleotides: TGCAGCGTGGATGGGGGGGCGGGCTATGGCTACACCTTC.

The chain employs TRBV4-3 and TRBJ2-2, with 15 positions matching TRBD2. Trimming cost V 3 bases and J 4 bases; bases outside gene matches: 9. Germline-derived CDR1 and CDR2 are LGHNA and YSLEER. This CDR3 spans 19 amino acids. CDR3 bases: TGCGCCAGCAGCCAGGGCGGACTAGCGGGGGGGCCCGGCACCGGGGAGCTGTTTTTT. It encodes CASSQGGLAGGPGTGELFF.

A single count supports this clone. The chain is built from TRBV10-3 and TRBJ1-1; 7 nucleotides agree with TRBD1. The CDR3 has 13 residues. Losses at the gene ends were 5 bases for V and 6 bases for J; bases not matched to a gene: 6. The V gene's germline CDR1 is ENHRY and CDR2 SYGVKD. This chain's CDR3 is CAISPRQGAEAFF. For the CDR3, the DNA is TGTGCCATCAGTCCCAGACAGGGCGCTGAAGCTTTCTTT.

This chain links TRBV9 with TRBJ1-6, with TRBD1 as a possible D gene (5 bases). V dropped 4 bases and J dropped 7 bases, with 15 bases sitting between them. The germline gives CDR1 SGDLS, CDR2 YYNGEE. The length of the CDR3 is 15 residues. CDR3 sequence: CASSPRPGVNSPLHF. CDR3 DNA sequence: TGTGCCAGCAGCCCTCGGCCGGGGGTGAATTCACCCCTCCACTTT.

The rearrangement joins TRBV12-5 to TRBJ1-1; D is unclear. The CDR3 covers 14 residues. CDR1 and CDR2 (germline): LGHNT, FRNRAP. V lost 3 bases and J lost 6, with 14 bases in between. CDR3 protein: CASGLTADKSEAFF. The CDR3 nucleotides are TGTGCTAGTGGTTTAACGGCCGACAAGTCTGAAGCTTTCTTT.

This chain joins TRBV10-3 and TRBJ1-5, with D uncertain. CDR1 is ENHRY and CDR2 is SYGVKD in the germline V gene. The germline V and J ends were trimmed by 2 bases and 4 bases, with 6 bases remaining between them. The CDR3 covers 13 residues. CDR3: CAISEDLNQPQHF. In DNA, the CDR3 is TGTGCCATCAGTGAGGATCTAAATCAGCCCCAGCATTTT.

This chain uses TRBV6-1 with TRBJ2-1; 10 bases line up with TRBD2. CDR3 length: 15 residues. The germline gives CDR1 MNHNS, CDR2 SASEGT. V lost 7 bases, J lost 6 bases, and 9 bases stayed unmatched. The DNA of the CDR3 is TGTGCCAGCATTTTTAGCGGGAGGCGTGTCAATGAGCAGTTCTTC. Its protein is CASIFSGRRVNEQFF.

There are a few counts of this clone. The CDR3 loop is CASSATRGEQETQYF. The CDR3 nucleotides read TGTGCCAGCAGTGCTACGCGGGGGGAACAAGAGACCCAGTACTTC. This rearrangement joins TRBV2 to TRBJ2-5, with 8 bases aligning to TRBD2. CDR1 is SNHLY, CDR2 FYNNEI, per germline. With 4 bases clipped from V and 2 bases from J, the junction kept 6 bases outside the gene matches. The CDR3 sequence is 15 residues long.